This T cell receptor (beta chain) comes out of a study of blood T cell repertoires in COVID-19. Data came from immunoSEQ multiplex PCR; TCRdb stores just in-frame clones and leaves some out. The table has 220,000 or so clones, nearly 90% seen once. V lost 6 bases, J lost 5 bases, and 5 bases stayed unmatched. The V gene's germline CDR1 is SGHNT and CDR2 YENEEA. CDR3 length: 15 amino acids. What was sequenced was PBMCs or T cells enriched from blood (not recorded which). The rearrangement uses TRBV11-3 and TRBJ2-1; 12 nucleotides align to TRBD2. This receptor was identified in a man aged 25-45 years who had been exposed to COVID-19. The CDR3 sequence: CASSHRLAGDNEQFF. CDR3 bases: TGTGCCAGCAGTCACCGACTAGCGGGGGACAATGAGCAGTTCTTC.